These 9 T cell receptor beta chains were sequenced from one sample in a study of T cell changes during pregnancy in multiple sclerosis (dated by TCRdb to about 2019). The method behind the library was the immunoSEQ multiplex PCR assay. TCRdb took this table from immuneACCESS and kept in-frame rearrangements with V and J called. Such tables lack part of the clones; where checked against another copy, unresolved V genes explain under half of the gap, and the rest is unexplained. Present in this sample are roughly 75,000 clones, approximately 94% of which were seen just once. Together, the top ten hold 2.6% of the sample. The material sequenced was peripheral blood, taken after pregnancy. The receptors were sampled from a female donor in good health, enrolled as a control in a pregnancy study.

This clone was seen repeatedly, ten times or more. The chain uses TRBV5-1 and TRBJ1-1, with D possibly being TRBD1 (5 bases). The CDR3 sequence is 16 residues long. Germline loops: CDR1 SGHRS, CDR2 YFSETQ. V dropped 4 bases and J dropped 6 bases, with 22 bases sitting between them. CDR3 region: CASSPDNSLMGPEAFF. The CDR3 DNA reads TGCGCCAGCAGCCCCGACAACAGCCTTATGGGGCCTGAAGCTTTCTTT.

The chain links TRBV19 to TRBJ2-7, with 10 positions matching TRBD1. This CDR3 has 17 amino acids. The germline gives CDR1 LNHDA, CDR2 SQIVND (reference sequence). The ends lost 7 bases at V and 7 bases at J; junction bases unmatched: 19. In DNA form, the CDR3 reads TGTGCCAGTACTCCCTGGGGGACAGGGGTCCCCTTGGGGGAGCAGTACTTC. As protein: CASTPWGTGVPLGEQYF.

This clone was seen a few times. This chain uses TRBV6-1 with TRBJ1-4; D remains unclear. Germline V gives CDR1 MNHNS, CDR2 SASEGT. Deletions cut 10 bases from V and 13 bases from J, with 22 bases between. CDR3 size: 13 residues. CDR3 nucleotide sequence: TGTGCCACCTCTGTGAGGCGAGAGGAATTACTGTTTTTT. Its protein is CATSVRREELLFF.

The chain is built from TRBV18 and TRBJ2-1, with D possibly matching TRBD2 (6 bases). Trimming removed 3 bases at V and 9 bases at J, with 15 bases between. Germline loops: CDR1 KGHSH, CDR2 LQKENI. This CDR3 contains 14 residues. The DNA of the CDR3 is TGTGCCAGCTCACCCGTAGCGGTGGGCAGTGAGCAGTTCTTC. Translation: CASSPVAVGSEQFF.

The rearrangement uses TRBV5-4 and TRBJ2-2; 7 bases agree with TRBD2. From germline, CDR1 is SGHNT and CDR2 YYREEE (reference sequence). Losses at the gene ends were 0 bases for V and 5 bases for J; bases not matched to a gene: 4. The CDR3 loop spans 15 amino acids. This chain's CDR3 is CASSLGGSRTGELFF. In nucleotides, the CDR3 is TGTGCCAGCAGCTTGGGCGGGAGTCGGACCGGGGAGCTGTTTTTT.

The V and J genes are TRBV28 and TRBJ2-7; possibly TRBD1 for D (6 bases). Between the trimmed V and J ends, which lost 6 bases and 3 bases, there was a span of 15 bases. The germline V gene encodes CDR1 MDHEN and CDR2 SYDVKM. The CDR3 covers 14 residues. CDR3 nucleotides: TGTGCCAGCAGCCTACCGGGACACCTCTACGAGCAGTACTTC. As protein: CASSLPGHLYEQYF.

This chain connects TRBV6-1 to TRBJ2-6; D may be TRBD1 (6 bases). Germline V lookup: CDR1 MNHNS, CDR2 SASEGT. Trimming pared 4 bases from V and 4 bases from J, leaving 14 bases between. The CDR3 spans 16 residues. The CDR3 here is CASSALTGFGANVLTF. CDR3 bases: TGTGCCAGCAGTGCCCTAACAGGGTTCGGGGCCAACGTCCTGACTTTC.

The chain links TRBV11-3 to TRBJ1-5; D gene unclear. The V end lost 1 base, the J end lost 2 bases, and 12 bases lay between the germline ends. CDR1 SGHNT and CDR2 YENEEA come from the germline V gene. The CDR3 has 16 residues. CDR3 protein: CASSLVLRERNQPQHF. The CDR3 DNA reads TGTGCCAGCAGCTTAGTCCTCCGGGAACGCAATCAGCCCCAGCATTTT.

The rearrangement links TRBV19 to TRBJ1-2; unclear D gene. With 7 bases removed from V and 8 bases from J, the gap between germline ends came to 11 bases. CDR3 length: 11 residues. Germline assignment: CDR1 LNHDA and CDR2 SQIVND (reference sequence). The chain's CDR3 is CASTRSGGYTF. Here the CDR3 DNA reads TGTGCCAGTACTAGGTCTGGAGGCTACACCTTC.